This T cell receptor (beta chain) comes out of a study of blood T cell repertoires in COVID-19. Participants were aged 18 to 89 years, lived in over 20 US areas, and enrolled virtually. Cohort allocation depended upon clinical history that participants reported. Either two negative PCRs, clearance, or symptom resolution qualified Cohort 3 donors as recovered. Per the original data handling: Nucleated cell number was recorded as an estimate derived from reference gene primer amplification. Produced via immunoSEQ multiplex PCR; TCRdb's table is partial and in-frame only. That table furnishes V, J and clone size, whereas the DNA furnished D and trimming. The sample carries about 180,000 clones, 70% to 85% recorded once. CDR1 and CDR2 from the germline V gene are LNHDA and SQIVND (reference sequence). Trimming cost V 4 bases and J 5 bases; bases outside gene matches: 0. The CDR3 sequence is 13 residues long.

The sequence came from a man between 50 and 59 years old who had recovered from COVID-19. This chain uses TRBV19 with TRBJ1-1, with TRBD1 identical over 11 bases. The specimen was PBMCs or T cells enriched from blood (not recorded which). CDR3 sequence: CASSRDRGTEAFF. CDR3 nucleotides: TGTGCCAGTAGTAGGGACAGGGGGACTGAAGCTTTCTTT. Combining the CDR3 with reference TRBV19 and TRBJ1-1 gives the whole variable domain DGGITQSPKYLFRKEGQNVTLSCEQNLNHDAMYWYRQDPGQGLRLIYYSQIVNDFQKGDIAEGYSVSREKKESFPLTVTSAQKNPTAFYLCASSRDRGTEAFFGQGTRLTVV.